Below, one TCR beta chain is given with its context. The protocol was immunoSEQ multiplex PCR, while the TCRdb copy is restricted to in-frame clones and leaves out a portion. The sample includes roughly 57,000 clones, over 90% of them seen just once. The data are from a study of blood T cell repertoires in COVID-19. Study in general: Acute and convalescent COVID-19 samples came from the United States, Italy and Spain.

The sequence was collected from a human donor in a cohort sampled during active COVID-19. The source material was peripheral blood.

The CDR3 protein is CASSYSSLRADYEQYV. CDR3 DNA sequence: TGTGCCAGCAGTTACTCGTCCCTTAGAGCCGACTACGAGCAGTACGTC. This sequence joins TRBV6-2 or TRBV6-3 and TRBJ2-7; D remains ambiguous. The germline V gene encodes CDR1 MNHEY and CDR2 SVGEGT. The CDR3 loop spans 16 amino acids. The V and J ends lost 0 bases and 3 bases respectively, with 15 bases between them.